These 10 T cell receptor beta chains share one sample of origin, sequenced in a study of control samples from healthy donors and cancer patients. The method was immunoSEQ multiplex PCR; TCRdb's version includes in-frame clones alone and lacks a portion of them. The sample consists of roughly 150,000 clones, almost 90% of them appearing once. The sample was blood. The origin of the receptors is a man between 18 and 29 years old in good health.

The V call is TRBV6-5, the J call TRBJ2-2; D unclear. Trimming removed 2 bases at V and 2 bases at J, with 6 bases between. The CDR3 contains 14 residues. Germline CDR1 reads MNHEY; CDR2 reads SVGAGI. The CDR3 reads CASSYGRNTGELFF. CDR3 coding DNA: TGTGCCAGCAGTTACGGTCGAAACACCGGGGAGCTGTTTTTT.

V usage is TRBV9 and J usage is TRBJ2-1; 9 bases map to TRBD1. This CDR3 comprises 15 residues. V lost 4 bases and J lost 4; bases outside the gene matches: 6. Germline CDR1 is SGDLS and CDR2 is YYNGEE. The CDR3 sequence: CASSTDRGGYNEQFF. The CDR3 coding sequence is TGTGCCAGCAGCACCGACAGGGGGGGTTACAATGAGCAGTTCTTC.

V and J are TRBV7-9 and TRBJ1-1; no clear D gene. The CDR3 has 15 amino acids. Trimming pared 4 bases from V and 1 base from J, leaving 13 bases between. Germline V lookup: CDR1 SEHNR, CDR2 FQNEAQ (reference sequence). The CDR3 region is CASSYPREGNTEAFF. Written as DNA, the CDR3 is TGTGCCAGCAGCTACCCCCGGGAGGGGAACACTGAAGCTTTCTTT.

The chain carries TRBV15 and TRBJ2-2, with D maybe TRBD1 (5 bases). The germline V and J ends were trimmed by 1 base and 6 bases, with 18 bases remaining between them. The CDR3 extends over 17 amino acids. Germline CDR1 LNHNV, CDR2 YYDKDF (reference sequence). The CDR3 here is CATSRGPGPLFAGELFF. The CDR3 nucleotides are TGTGCCACCAGCAGAGGTCCAGGGCCCTTATTCGCCGGGGAGCTGTTTTTT.

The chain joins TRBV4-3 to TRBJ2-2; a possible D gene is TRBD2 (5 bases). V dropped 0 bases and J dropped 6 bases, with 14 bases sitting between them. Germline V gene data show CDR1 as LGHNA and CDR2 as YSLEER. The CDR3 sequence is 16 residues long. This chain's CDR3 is CASSQDLADSAGELFF. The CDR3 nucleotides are TGCGCCAGCAGCCAAGATTTGGCCGATAGCGCCGGGGAGCTGTTTTTT.

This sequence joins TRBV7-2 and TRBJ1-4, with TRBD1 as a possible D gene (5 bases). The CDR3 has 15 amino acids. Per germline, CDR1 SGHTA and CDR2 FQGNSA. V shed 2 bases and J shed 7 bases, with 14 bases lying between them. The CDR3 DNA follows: TGTGCCAGCAGCTTAATAGGGGCGCAGGGTGAAAAACTGTTTTTT. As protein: CASSLIGAQGEKLFF.

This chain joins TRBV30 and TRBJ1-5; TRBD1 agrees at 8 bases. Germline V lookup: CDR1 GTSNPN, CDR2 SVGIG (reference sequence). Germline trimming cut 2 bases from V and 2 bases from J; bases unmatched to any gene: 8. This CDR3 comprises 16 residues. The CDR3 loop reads CAWSPGRGRGNQPQHF. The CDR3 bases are TGTGCCTGGAGTCCCGGCAGGGGGCGCGGCAATCAGCCCCAGCATTTT.

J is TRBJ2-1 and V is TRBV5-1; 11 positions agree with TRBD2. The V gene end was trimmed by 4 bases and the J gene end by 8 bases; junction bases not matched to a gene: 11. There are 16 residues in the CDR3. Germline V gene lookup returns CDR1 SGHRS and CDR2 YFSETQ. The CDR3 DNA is TGCGCCAGCAGCGCTACCGGGACTAGCGGTACAGATGAGCAGTTCTTC. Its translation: CASSATGTSGTDEQFF.

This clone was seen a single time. In DNA, the CDR3 is TGTGCCAGCAGTGAACTCTTAGGACGGCCAAGGGGTGGCTACACCTTC. It codes for CASSELLGRPRGGYTF. The rearrangement uses TRBV2 and TRBJ1-2; D might be TRBD1 (5 bases). The CDR3 has 16 residues. The ends were cut back, 2 bases at V and 7 bases at J, with 20 bases in the middle. Germline CDR1 reads SNHLY; CDR2 reads FYNNEI.

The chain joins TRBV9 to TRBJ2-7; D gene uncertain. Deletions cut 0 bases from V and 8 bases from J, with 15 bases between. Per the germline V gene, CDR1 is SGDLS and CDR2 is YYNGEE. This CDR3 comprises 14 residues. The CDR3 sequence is CASSVGPQDAQQYF. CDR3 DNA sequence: TGTGCCAGCAGCGTAGGCCCCCAAGACGCACAGCAGTACTTC.